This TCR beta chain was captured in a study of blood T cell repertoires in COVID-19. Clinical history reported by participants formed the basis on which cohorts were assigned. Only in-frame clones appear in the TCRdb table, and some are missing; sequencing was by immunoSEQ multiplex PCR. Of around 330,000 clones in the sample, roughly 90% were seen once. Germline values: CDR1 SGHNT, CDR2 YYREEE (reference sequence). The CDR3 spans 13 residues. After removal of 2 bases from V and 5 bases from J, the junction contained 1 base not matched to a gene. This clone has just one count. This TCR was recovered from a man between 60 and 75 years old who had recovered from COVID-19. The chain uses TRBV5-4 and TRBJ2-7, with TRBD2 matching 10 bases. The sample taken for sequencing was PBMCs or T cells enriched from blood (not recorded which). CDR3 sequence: CASSFTSGNEQYF. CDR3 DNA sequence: TGTGCCAGCAGCTTCACTAGCGGGAACGAGCAGTACTTC.